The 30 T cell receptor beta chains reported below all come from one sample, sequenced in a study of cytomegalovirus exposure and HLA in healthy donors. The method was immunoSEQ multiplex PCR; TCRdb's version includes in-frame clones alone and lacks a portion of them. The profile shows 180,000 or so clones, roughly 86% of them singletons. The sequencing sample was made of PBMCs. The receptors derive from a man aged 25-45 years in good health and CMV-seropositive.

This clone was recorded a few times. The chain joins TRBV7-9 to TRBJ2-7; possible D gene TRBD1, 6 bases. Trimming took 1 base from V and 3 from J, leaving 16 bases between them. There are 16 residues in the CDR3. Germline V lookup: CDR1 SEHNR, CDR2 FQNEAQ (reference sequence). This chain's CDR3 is CASSLVGDPRGYEQYF. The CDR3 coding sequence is TGTGCCAGCAGCTTAGTGGGAGACCCCAGGGGCTACGAGCAGTACTTC.

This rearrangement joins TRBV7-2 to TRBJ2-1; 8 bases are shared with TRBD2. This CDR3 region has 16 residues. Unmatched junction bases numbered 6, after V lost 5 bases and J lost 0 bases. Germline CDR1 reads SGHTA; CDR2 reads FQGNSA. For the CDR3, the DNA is TGTGCCAGCAGCGCTTTAGCGGGGAGCTCCTACAATGAGCAGTTCTTC. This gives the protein CASSALAGSSYNEQFF.

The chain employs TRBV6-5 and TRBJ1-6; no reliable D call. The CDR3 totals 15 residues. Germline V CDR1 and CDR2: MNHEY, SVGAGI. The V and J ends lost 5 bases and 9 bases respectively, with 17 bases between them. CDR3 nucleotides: TGTGCCAGCAGTCCAGGACCTCGTAAGACTTCACCCCTCCACTTT. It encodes CASSPGPRKTSPLHF.

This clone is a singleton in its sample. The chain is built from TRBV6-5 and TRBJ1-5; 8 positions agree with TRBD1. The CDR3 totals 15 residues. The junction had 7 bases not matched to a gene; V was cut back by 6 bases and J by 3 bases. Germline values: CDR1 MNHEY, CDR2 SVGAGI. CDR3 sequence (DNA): TGTGCCAGCAGCCAACAGGGGGAGGACAATCAGCCCCAGCATTTT. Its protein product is CASSQQGEDNQPQHF.

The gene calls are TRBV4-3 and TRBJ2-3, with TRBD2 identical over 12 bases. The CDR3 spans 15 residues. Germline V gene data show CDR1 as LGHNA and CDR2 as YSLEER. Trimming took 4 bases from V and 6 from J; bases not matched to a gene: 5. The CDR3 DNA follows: TGCGCCAGCAGCCGACTAGCGGGGGAGGGTGATACGCAGTATTTT. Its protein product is CASSRLAGEGDTQYF.

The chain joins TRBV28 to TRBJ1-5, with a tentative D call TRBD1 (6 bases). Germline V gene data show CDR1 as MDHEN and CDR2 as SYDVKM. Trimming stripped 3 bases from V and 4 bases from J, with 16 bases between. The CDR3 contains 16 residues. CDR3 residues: CASSFVRGPPNQPQHF. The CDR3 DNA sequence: TGTGCCAGCAGTTTTGTCAGGGGCCCACCTAATCAGCCCCAGCATTTT.

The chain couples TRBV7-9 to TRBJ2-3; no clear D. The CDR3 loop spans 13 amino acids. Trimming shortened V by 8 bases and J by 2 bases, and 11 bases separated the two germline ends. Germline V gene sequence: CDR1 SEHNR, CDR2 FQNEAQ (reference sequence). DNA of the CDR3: TGTGCCAGCCGCGGACCTTACACAGATACGCAGTATTTT. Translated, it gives CASRGPYTDTQYF.

CDR3 sequence: CATSRVASGNTIYF. For the CDR3, the DNA is TGTGCCACCAGCAGAGTCGCCTCTGGAAACACCATATATTTT. The genes are TRBV15 and TRBJ1-3, with no clear D. CDR1 and CDR2 (germline): LNHNV, YYDKDF (reference sequence). Trimming removed 1 base from V and 0 bases from J, with 4 bases in between. This CDR3 has 14 residues.

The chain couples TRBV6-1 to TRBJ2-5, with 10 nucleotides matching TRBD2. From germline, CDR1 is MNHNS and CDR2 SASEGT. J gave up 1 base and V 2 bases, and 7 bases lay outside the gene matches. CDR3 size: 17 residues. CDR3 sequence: CASSEWRTSGGQETQYF. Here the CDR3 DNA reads TGTGCCAGCAGTGAATGGAGGACTAGCGGAGGCCAAGAGACCCAGTACTTC.

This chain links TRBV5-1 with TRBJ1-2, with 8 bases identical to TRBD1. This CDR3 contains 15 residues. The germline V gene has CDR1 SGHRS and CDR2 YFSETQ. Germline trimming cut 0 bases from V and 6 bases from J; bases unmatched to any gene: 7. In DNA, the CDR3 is TGCGCCAGCAGCTTGGAAGATGGACAGGGCGATGGCTACACCTTC. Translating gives CASSLEDGQGDGYTF.

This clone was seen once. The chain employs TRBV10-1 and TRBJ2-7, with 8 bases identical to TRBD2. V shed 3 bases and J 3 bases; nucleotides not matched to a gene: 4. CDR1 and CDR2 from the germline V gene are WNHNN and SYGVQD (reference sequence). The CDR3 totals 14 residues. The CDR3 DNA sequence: TGCGCCAGCAGTGACGTAGCGGGGTGCTACGAGCAGTACTTC. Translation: CASSDVAGCYEQYF.

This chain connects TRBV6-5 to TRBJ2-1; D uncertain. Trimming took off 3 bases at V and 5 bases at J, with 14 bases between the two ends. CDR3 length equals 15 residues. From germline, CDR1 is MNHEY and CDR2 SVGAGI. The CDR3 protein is CASSYGPLADNEQFF. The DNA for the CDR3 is TGTGCCAGCAGTTATGGTCCTCTCGCCGACAATGAGCAGTTCTTC.

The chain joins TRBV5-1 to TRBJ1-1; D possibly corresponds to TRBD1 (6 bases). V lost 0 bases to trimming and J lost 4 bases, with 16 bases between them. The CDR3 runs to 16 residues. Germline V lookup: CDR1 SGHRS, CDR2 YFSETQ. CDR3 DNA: TGCGCCAGCAGCTTGGGGACAGCTCCTTTGGCCACTGAAGCTTTCTTT. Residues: CASSLGTAPLATEAFF.

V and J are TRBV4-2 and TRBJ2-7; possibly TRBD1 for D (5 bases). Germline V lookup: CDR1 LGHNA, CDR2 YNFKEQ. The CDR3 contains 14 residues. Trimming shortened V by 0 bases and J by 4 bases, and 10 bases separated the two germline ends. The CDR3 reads CASSQEGVGYEQYF. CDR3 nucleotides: TGTGCCAGCAGCCAAGAAGGGGTTGGATACGAGCAGTACTTC.

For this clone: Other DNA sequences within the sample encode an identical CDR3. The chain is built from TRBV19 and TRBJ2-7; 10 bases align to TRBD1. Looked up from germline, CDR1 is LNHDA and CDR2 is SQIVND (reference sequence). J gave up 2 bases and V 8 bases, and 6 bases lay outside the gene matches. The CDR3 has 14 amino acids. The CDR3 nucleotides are TGTGCCAGTCGTGGGACAGGGGAAACCTACGAGCAGTACTTC. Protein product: CASRGTGETYEQYF.

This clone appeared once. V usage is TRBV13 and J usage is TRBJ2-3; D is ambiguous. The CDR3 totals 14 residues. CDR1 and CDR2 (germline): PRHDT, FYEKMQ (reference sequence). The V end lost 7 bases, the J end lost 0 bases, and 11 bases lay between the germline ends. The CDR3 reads CASTRAASTDTQYF. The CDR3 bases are TGTGCCAGCACCCGGGCAGCAAGCACAGATACGCAGTATTTT.

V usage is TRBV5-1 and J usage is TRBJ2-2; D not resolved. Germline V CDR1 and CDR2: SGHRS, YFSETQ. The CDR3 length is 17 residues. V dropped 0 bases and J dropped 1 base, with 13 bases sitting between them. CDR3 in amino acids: CASSLDGASLNTGELFF. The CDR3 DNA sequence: TGCGCCAGCAGCTTGGACGGCGCCAGCCTGAACACCGGGGAGCTGTTTTTT. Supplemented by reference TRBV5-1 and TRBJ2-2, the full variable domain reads KAGVTQTPRYLIKTRGQQVTLSCSPISGHRSVSWYQQTPGQGLQFLFEYFSETQRNKGNFPGRFSGRQFSNSRSEMNVSTLELGDSALYLCASSLDGASLNTGELFFGEGSRLTVL.

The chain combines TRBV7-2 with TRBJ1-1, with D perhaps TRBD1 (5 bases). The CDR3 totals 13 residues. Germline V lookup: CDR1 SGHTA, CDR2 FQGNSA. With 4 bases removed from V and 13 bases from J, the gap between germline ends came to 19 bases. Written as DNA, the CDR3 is TGTGCCAGCAGCTCGGGGGTTGGAGGGCCAGGTTTCTTT. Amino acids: CASSSGVGGPGFF.

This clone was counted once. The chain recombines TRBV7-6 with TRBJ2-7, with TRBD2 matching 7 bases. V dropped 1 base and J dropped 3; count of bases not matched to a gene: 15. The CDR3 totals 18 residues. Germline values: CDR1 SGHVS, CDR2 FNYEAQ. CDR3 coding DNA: TGTGCCAGCAGCTTAGGGGGGGGTATAGCGGCCTCAATCTACGAGCAGTACTTC. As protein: CASSLGGGIAASIYEQYF.

The CDR3 nucleotides read TGCAGCGTGGGGGGGACAGGGATTTACGAGCAGTACTTC. Translating it yields CSVGGTGIYEQYF. This sequence joins TRBV29-1 and TRBJ2-7; 9 bases line up with TRBD1. The germline V gene encodes CDR1 SQVTM and CDR2 ANQGSEA. V lost 6 bases to trimming and J lost 4 bases; unmatched junction nucleotides: 7. The CDR3 contains 13 residues.

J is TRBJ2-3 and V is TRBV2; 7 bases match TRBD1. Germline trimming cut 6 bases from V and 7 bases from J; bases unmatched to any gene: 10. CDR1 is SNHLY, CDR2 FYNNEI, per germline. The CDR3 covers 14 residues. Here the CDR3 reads CASSSQGLTNTQYF. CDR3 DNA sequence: TGTGCCAGCAGCTCACAGGGGCTAACGAATACGCAGTATTTT.

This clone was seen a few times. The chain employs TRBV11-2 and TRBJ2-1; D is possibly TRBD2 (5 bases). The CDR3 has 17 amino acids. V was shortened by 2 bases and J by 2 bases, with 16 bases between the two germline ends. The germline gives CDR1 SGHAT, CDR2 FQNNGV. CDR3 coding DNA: TGTGCCAGCAGCTTAACGGGCGGACCTAGCACCTACAATGAGCAGTTCTTC. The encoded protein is CASSLTGGPSTYNEQFF.

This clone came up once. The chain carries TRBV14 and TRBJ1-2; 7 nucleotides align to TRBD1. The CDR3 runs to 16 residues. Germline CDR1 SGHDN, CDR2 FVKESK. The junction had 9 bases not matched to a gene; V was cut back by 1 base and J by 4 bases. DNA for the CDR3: TGTGCCAGCAGCCAAGTAGTGTACGGGACAGCCTATGGCTACACCTTC. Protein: CASSQVVYGTAYGYTF.

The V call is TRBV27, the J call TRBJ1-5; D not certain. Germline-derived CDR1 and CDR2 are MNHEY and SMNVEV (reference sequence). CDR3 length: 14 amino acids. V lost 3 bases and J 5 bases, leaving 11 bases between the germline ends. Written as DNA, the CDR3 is TGTGCCAGCAGTTTGGTTCTCGGCCATCAGCCCCAGCATTTT. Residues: CASSLVLGHQPQHF.

The CDR3 loop reads CASSLGQGYTF. CDR3 in DNA: TGTGCCAGCAGCTTAGGACAAGGCTACACCTTC. This sequence joins TRBV7-3 and TRBJ1-2, with a tentative D call TRBD1 (5 bases). Germline CDR1 is SGHTA and CDR2 is FQGTGA. V lost 2 bases and J lost 8, with 6 bases in between. The CDR3 totals 11 residues.

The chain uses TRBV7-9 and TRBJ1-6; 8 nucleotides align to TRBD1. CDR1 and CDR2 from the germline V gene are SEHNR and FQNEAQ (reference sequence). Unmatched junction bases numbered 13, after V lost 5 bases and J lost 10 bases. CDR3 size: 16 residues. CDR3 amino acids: CASSQRTGRRRSPLHF. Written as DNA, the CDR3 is TGTGCCAGCAGCCAGCGGACAGGGAGAAGGCGATCACCCCTCCACTTT. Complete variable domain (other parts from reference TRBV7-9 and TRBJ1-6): DTGVSQNPRHKITKRGQNVTFRCDPISEHNRLYWYRQTLGQGPEFLTYFQNEAQLEKSRLLSDRFSAERPKGSFSTLEIQRTEQGDSAMYLCASSQRTGRRRSPLHFGNGTRLTVT.

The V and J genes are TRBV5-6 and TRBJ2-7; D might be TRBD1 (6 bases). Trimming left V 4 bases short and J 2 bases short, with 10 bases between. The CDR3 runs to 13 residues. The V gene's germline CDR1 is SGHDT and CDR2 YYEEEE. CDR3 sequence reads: CASSPDRAYEQYF. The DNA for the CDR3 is TGTGCCAGCAGCCCGGACAGAGCCTACGAGCAGTACTTC.

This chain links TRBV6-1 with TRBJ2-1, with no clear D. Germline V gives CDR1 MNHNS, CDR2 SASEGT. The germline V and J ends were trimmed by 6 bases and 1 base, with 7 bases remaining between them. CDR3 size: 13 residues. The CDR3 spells CASRETSYNEQFF. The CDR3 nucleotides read TGTGCCAGCAGGGAGACATCCTACAATGAGCAGTTCTTC.

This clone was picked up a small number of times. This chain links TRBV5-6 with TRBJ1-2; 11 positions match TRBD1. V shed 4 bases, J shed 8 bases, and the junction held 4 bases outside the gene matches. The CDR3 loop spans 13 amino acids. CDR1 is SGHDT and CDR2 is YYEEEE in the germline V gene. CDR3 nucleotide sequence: TGTGCCAGCAGCAGGGGACAGGGGGAAGGCTACACCTTC. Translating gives CASSRGQGEGYTF.

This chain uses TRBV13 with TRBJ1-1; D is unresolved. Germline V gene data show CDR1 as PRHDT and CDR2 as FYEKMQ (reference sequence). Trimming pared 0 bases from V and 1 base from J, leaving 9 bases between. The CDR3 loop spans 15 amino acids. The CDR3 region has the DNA TGTGCCAGCAGCTTAGGCCTGACACAGAACACTGAAGCTTTCTTT. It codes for CASSLGLTQNTEAFF.